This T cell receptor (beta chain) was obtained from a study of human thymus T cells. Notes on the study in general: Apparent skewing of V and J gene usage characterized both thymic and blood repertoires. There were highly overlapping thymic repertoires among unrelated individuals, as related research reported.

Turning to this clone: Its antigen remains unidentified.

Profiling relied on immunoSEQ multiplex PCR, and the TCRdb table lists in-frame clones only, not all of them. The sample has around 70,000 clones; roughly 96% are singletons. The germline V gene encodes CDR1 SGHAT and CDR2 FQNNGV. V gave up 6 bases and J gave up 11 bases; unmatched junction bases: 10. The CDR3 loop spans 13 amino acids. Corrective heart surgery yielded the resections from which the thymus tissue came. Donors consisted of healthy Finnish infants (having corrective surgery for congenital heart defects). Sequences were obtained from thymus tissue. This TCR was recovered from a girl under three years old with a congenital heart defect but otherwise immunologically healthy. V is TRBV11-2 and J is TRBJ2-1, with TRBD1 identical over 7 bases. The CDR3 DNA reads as TGTGCCAGCAGAAGCTCAAGGGGGCGCAAGCAGTTCTTC. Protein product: CASRSSRGRKQFF.